This T cell receptor (beta chain) was identified in a study of blood T cell repertoires in COVID-19. Study details: T cells, B-cell-depleted T cells, or PBMCs supplied cDNA or gDNA.

Method: immunoSEQ multiplex PCR; TCRdb's copy keeps in-frame clones and lacks some. This sample has 220,000 or so clones, with 80% to 85% found just once. The CDR3 totals 14 residues. The ends were cut back, 4 bases at V and 6 bases at J, with 13 bases in the middle. Germline V gene lookup returns CDR1 SGHTA and CDR2 FQGNSA. This sequence originates from a woman in her twenties or thirties who had recovered from COVID-19. This chain connects TRBV7-2 to TRBJ1-5; perhaps TRBD1 as D (6 bases). The material sequenced was peripheral blood. The CDR3: CASSYSKQGQPQHF. The CDR3, as DNA: TGTGCCAGCAGCTATAGCAAACAGGGTCAGCCCCAGCATTTT.